This paragraph reports one TCR beta chain. Its antigen is not known. This sample is part of a study of T cell repertoires in cytomegalovirus infection. The CDR3 has 15 residues. The ends were cut back, 2 bases at V and 3 bases at J, with 13 bases in the middle. The germline V gene has CDR1 SEHNR and CDR2 FQNEAQ (reference sequence). One entry per CDR3 protein, called by TCRdb with MiXCR from the reads. The sample holds about 770,000 distinct CDR3 sequences; roughly 28% are singletons and the top ten take roughly 13%. The material sequenced was cultured CD8+ T cells from PBMCs, taken from culture after CMV antigen stimulation. The sequence was obtained from a human donor in good health (CMV status not recorded). Some clones in this sample may be carry-over from other donors' samples. The chain carries TRBV7-9 and TRBJ1-2; the D gene is possibly TRBD1 (6 bases). CDR3: CASSLPGGAHYGYTF. The CDR3 bases are TGTGCCAGCAGCTTACCGGGGGGCGCACACTATGGCTACACCTTC. Full variable domain (remainder filled in from reference TRBV7-9 and TRBJ1-2): DTGVSQNPRHKITKRGQNVTFRCDPISEHNRLYWYRQTLGQGPEFLTYFQNEAQLEKSRLLSDRFSAERPKGSFSTLEIQRTEQGDSAMYLCASSLPGGAHYGYTFGSGTRLTVV.